Listed below are T cell receptor beta chains from one sample, sequenced in a study of human T cells and chemical hapten exposure. Using its own MiXCR run on the RACE reads, TCRdb lists one record per CDR3 protein. The sample shows more than 85,000 distinct CDR3 sequences, 9.2% of them seen only once. The starting material was whole blood, obtained in connection with sensitization to the hapten diphenylcyclopropenone (DPC). These receptors were collected from a woman aged 40 to 55 with alopecia areata. Some clones in this sample may be carry-over from other donors' samples. Both conserved end residues are part of each CDR3. The size of a clone is reported for some rows only, either as once, few or many, or as a class for expanded clones.

>many|TRBV5-6|TRBJ2-1
CASSLVRDPYNEQFF
>NA|TRBV29-1|TRBJ1-1
CSVARLNTEAFF
>many|TRBV7-6|TRBJ2-2
CASSLAGSTGELFF
>few|TRBV5-6|TRBJ1-2
CASSPLGQGEHGYTF
>NA|TRBV9|TRBJ2-3
CASAREGPDTQYF
>many|TRBV30|TRBJ2-7
CAWSAGQGNYEQYF
>few|TRBV6-5|TRBJ2-1
CASSQLGASREQFF
>many|TRBV20-1|TRBJ2-7
CSAQDRGGQYF
>few|TRBV7-2|TRBJ2-3
CASSHRAGGGTDTQYF
>few|TRBV7-2|TRBJ1-1
CASSAEGRFRNTEAFF
>few|TRBV19|TRBJ2-3
CASRGVSTDTQYF
>many|TRBV5-1|TRBJ2-1
CASSPPGLASYNEQFF
>few|TRBV19|TRBJ2-1
CASSQRPGRNEQFF
>NA|TRBV6-2/TRBV6-3|TRBJ2-3
CASSRSTRADTQYF
>few|TRBV12-3/TRBV12-4|TRBJ2-6
CASRRTADFSGANVLTF
>many|TRBV6-5|TRBJ1-2
CASSYSTGHGLGYTF
>few|TRBV18|TRBJ1-1
CASSPNPGTGDGNTEAFF
>NA|TRBV30|TRBJ1-2
CAWSLVGGQYYGYTF
>few|TRBV7-2|TRBJ2-7
CASSREGGSSSYEQYF
>many|TRBV5-1|TRBJ1-2
CASSLGQGALGYGYTF
>NA|TRBV6-6|TRBJ2-3
CASGAGGPDTQYF
>NA|TRBV3-1|TRBJ2-1
CASSRAGLSVNEQFF
>few|TRBV13|TRBJ2-5
CASSLAVRGGETQYF
>many|TRBV3-1|TRBJ2-5
CASSRDRGIGQTQYF
>few|TRBV2|TRBJ1-6
CASGAEYNSPLHF
>many|TRBV29-1|TRBJ2-7
CSVVDYYEQYF